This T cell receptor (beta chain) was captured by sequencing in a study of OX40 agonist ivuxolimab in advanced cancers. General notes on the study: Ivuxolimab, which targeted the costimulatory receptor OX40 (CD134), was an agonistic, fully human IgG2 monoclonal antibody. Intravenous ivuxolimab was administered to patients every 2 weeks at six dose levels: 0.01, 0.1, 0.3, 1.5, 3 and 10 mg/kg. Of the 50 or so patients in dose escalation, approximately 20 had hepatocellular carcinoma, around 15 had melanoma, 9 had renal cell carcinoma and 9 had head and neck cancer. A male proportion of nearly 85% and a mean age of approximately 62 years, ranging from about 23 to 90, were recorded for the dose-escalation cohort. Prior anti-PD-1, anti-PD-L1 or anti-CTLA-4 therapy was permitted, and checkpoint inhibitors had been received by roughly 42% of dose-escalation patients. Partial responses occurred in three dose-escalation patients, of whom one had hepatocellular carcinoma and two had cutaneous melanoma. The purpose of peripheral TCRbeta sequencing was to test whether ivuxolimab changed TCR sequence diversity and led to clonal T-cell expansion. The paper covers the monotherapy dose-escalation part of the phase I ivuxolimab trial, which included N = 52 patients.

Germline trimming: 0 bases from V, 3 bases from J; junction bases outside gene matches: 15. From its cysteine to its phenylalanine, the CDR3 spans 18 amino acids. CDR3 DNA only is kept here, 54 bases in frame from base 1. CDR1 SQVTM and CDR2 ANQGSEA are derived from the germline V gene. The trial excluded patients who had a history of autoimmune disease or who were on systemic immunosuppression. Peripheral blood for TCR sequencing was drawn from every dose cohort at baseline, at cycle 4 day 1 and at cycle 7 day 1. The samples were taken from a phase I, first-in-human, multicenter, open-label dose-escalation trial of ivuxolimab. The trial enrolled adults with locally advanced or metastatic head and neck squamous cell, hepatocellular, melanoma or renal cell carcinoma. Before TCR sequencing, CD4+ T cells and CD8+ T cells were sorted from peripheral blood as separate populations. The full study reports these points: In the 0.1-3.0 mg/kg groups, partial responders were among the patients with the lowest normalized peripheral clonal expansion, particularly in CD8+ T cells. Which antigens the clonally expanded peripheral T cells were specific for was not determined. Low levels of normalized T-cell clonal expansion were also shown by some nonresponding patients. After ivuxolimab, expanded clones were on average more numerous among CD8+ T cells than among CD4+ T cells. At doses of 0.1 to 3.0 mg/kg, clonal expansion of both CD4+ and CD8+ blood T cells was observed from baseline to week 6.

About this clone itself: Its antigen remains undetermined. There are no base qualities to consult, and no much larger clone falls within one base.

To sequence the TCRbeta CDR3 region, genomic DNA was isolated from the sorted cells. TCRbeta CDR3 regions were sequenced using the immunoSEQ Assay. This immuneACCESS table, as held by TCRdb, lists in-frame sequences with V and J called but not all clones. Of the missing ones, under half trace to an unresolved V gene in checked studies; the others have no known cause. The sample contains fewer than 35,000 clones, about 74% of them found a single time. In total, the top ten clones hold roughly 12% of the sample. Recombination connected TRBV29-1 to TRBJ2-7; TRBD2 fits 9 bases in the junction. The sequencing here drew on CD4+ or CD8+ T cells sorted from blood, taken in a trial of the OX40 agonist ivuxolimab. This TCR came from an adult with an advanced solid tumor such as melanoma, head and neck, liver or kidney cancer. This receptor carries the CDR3 CSVEDRTSEHHSHYEQYF. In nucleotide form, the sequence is TGCAGCGTTGAAGATCGGACTAGCGAGCACCATTCTCACTACGAGCAGTACTTC.